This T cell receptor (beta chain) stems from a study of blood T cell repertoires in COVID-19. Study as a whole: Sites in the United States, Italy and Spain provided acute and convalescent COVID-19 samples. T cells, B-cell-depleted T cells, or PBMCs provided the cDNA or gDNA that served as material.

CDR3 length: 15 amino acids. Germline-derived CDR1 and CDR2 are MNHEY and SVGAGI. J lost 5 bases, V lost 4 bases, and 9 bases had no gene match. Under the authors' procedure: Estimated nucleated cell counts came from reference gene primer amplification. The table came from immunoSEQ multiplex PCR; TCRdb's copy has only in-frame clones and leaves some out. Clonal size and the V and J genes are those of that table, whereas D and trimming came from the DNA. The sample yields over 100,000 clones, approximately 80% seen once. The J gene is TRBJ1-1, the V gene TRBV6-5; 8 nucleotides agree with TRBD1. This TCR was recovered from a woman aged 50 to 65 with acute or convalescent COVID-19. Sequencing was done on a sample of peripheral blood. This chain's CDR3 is CASSSSWTGRTEAFF. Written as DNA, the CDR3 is TGTGCCAGCAGTTCATCCTGGACAGGGAGGACTGAAGCTTTCTTT.